This TCR beta chain was recorded in a study of T cell responses to AZD1222 COVID-19 vaccine. Study-wide points: CD4 TCRs covered the whole spike, strongest at regions 160-218 and 743-854. Baseline serology detected seropositivity in only five or six AZD1222 recipients. White British donors predominated, females outnumbered males, and clonal diversity was possibly underestimated. Reportedly, nearly half of unique spike TCRs recognized epitopes outside B.1.351/B.1.1.7 mutations.

With respect to this clone: Antigen unknown.

Trimming took off 6 bases at V and 8 bases at J, with 13 bases between the two ends. Germline loops: CDR1 WNHNN, CDR2 SYGVQD (reference sequence). This CDR3 has 13 amino acids. TCRdb's copy holds only in-frame clones and misses some; the assay was immunoSEQ multiplex PCR. This sample carries about 150,000 clones, approximately 78% of them seen once, and the ten largest clones take roughly 4.5%. This specimen consisted of peripheral blood, obtained on day 0 of MenACWY control vaccination. This chain uses TRBV10-1 with TRBJ1-4, with D unresolved. The TCR originated in an adult in good health. The CDR3 nucleotides are TGCGCCAGCAGCGCACAAATTGGGGAAAAACTGTTTTTT. Translated: CASSAQIGEKLFF.